The 26 T cell receptor beta chains presented below share a single source sample, sequenced in a study of T cells after yellow fever vaccination. TCRdb used MiXCR to reprocess the 5' RACE reads, holding one entry per CDR3 protein. The sample carries around 400,000 distinct CDR3 sequences, approximately 10% recorded once. This specimen was PBMCs, taken on the day of the first yellow fever vaccination. These receptor sequences come from a man between 18 and 29 years old who received the YFV17D yellow fever vaccine.

The chain joins TRBV12-3 or TRBV12-4 to TRBJ2-3; D ambiguous. The CDR3 length is 14 residues. V lost 7 bases to trimming and J lost 3 bases, with 14 bases between them. In nucleotides, the CDR3 is TGTGCCAGCACCCCCCATCCGGATACAGATACGCAGTATTTT. It yields the protein CASTPHPDTDTQYF.

The chain employs TRBV4-1 and TRBJ2-2, with D perhaps given as TRBD1 or TRBD2 (6 bases each). The ends were cut back, 1 base at V and 4 bases at J, with 10 bases in the middle. The germline V gene has CDR1 MGHRA and CDR2 YSYEKL. This CDR3 is built from 15 residues. The CDR3: CASSQGGAGTGELFF. The CDR3 DNA reads as TGCGCCAGCAGCCAAGGGGGGGCCGGCACCGGGGAGCTGTTTTTT.

This clonotype was seen once. The gene calls are TRBV6-5 and TRBJ2-1; no clear D. The CDR3 has 12 amino acids. In germline, CDR1 is MNHEY, CDR2 SVGAGI. V was shortened by 3 bases and J by 5 bases, with 5 bases between the two germline ends. CDR3 nucleotides: TGTGCCAGCAGTTATGGAGACAATGAGCAGTTCTTC. Encoded protein: CASSYGDNEQFF.

This clonotype has more than one count but fewer than ten. The rearrangement joins TRBV20-1 to TRBJ2-5; the D call may be TRBD1 or TRBD2 (5 bases each). The germline gives CDR1 DFQATT, CDR2 SNEGSKA (reference sequence). V shed 5 bases and J shed 5 bases, with 15 bases lying between them. The CDR3 is 13 residues long. CDR3 in DNA: TGCAGTGCTCCGGCGGGTAGGGGCGAGACCCAGTACTTC. It yields the protein CSAPAGRGETQYF.

This chain links TRBV20-1 with TRBJ2-3; TRBD1 matches at 9 bases. Trimming took 7 bases from V and 8 from J; bases not matched to a gene: 7. The germline gives CDR1 DFQATT, CDR2 SNEGSKA (reference sequence). The CDR3 sequence is 12 residues long. This CDR3 reads CSVPGQGGTQYF. CDR3 coding DNA: TGCAGTGTTCCGGGACAGGGTGGTACGCAGTATTTT.

This clonotype has more than one count but fewer than ten. The chain combines TRBV5-1 with TRBJ2-3; 11 nucleotides line up with TRBD2. V shed 6 bases and J 0 bases; nucleotides not matched to a gene: 0. There are 14 residues in the CDR3. Germline V gene sequence: CDR1 SGHRS, CDR2 YFSETQ. Written as DNA, the CDR3 is TGCGCCAGCATAGCGGGGGGGAGCACAGATACGCAGTATTTT. Its protein is CASIAGGSTDTQYF.

The CDR3 region is CATSSGQGADTQYF. The CDR3 coding sequence is TGTGCCACCAGCAGTGGACAGGGGGCAGATACGCAGTATTTT. The chain carries TRBV15 and TRBJ2-3, with 10 bases aligning to TRBD1. This CDR3 has 14 residues. V gave up 3 bases and J gave up 4 bases; unmatched junction bases: 1. Germline lookup yields CDR1 LNHNV and CDR2 YYDKDF (reference sequence).

The CDR3 DNA sequence: TGTGCCAGCAGCTCGAACCCACAAGAGACCCAGTACTTC. This codes for CASSSNPQETQYF. The rearrangement joins TRBV7-9 to TRBJ2-5, with D unclear. Germline V gene sequence: CDR1 SEHNR, CDR2 FQNEAQ (reference sequence). CDR3 length equals 13 residues. With 4 bases removed from V and 2 bases from J, the gap between germline ends came to 8 bases. Based on the CDR3 plus reference TRBV7-9 and TRBJ2-5, the full variable domain is DTGVSQNPRHKITKRGQNVTFRCDPISEHNRLYWYRQTLGQGPEFLTYFQNEAQLEKSRLLSDRFSAERPKGSFSTLEIQRTEQGDSAMYLCASSSNPQETQYFGPGTRLLVL.

The chain recombines TRBV7-3 with TRBJ2-1; D possibly uses TRBD1 or TRBD2 (6 bases each). The germline V gene has CDR1 SGHTA and CDR2 FQGTGA. Trimming took 5 bases from V and 7 from J, leaving 21 bases between them. The CDR3 has 16 amino acids. The CDR3 region has the DNA TGTGCCAGCAGCCCCAGAGGGGGGCCCCTCCTTAATGAGCAGTTCTTC. It translates to CASSPRGGPLLNEQFF. The full variable domain, its missing parts supplied by reference TRBV7-3 and TRBJ2-1, is GAGVSQTPSNKVTEKGKYVELRCDPISGHTALYWYRQSLGQGPEFLIYFQGTGAADDSGLPNDRFFAVRPEGSVSTLKIQRTERGDSAVYLCASSPRGGPLLNEQFFGPGTRLTVL.

This clonotype turned up a few times. In DNA form, the CDR3 reads TGCGCCAGCAGCAAGACTAGCGGCCAAGAGACCCAGTACTTC. Its translation is CASSKTSGQETQYF. The chain carries TRBV5-1 and TRBJ2-5; 9 bases line up with TRBD2. Trimming at V came to 4 bases and at J to 1 base, leaving 2 bases not matched to a gene. Germline V gives CDR1 SGHRS, CDR2 YFSETQ. The CDR3 has 14 residues.

This clonotype showed up just a few times. This rearrangement joins TRBV5-6 to TRBJ1-6; maybe TRBD1 (5 bases). Germline V gives CDR1 SGHDT, CDR2 YYEEEE. Between the trimmed V and J ends, which lost 0 bases and 2 bases, there was a span of 12 bases. This CDR3 is 17 amino acids long. The CDR3 nucleotides are TGTGCCAGCAGCTTGGGGGCAAGGGACCCCTATAATTCACCCCTCCACTTT. This encodes CASSLGARDPYNSPLHF.

This clonotype appeared a few times. DNA of the CDR3: TGTGCCAGCGCCCTCTCCTTCTCAGGCTTCCAAGAGACCCAGTACTTC. Its protein product is CASALSFSGFQETQYF. The genes are TRBV7-2 and TRBJ2-5; D gene uncertain. CDR1 and CDR2 (germline): SGHTA, FQGNSA. The CDR3 runs to 16 residues. V dropped 8 bases and J dropped 1 base, with 20 bases sitting between them. The full variable domain, its missing parts supplied by reference TRBV7-2 and TRBJ2-5, is GAGVSQSPSNKVTEKGKDVELRCDPISGHTALYWYRQSLGQGLEFLIYFQGNSAPDKSGLPSDRFSAERTGGSVSTLTIQRTQQEDSAVYLCASALSFSGFQETQYFGPGTRLLVL.

The chain uses TRBV6-5 and TRBJ1-2, with D unresolved. Germline lookup yields CDR1 MNHEY and CDR2 SVGAGI. The V end was cut by 0 bases, the J end by 4 bases, with 6 bases between. The CDR3 has 13 residues. The DNA for the CDR3 is TGTGCCAGCAGTTACTCGGTTGGCTATGGCTACACCTTC. The encoded protein is CASSYSVGYGYTF.

The genes are TRBV7-3 and TRBJ2-6, with 10 bases matching TRBD1. The ends lost 5 bases at V and 4 bases at J; junction bases unmatched: 5. The germline V gene has CDR1 SGHTA and CDR2 FQGTGA. The CDR3 has 16 residues. CDR3 residues: CASSMTGGAGANVLTF. The CDR3 DNA sequence: TGTGCCAGCAGCATGACAGGGGGCGCCGGGGCCAACGTCCTGACTTTC. Full variable domain (outside the CDR3, taken from reference TRBV7-3 and TRBJ2-6): GAGVSQTPSNKVTEKGKYVELRCDPISGHTALYWYRQSLGQGPEFLIYFQGTGAADDSGLPNDRFFAVRPEGSVSTLKIQRTERGDSAVYLCASSMTGGAGANVLTFGAGSRLTVL.

The rearrangement uses TRBV12-3 or TRBV12-4 and TRBJ1-4, with a weak D call TRBD1 (6 bases). The V end was cut by 0 bases, the J end by 1 base, with 6 bases between. The CDR3 extends over 15 amino acids. CDR3 bases: TGTGCCAGCAGTTTAGCGACAGGAACTAATGAAAAACTGTTTTTT. Amino acid sequence: CASSLATGTNEKLFF.

This clonotype has ten or more counts. The chain has TRBV12-3 or TRBV12-4 and TRBJ1-5; possibly TRBD1 for D (5 bases). CDR3 size: 15 residues. V was shortened by 6 bases and J by 7 bases, with 19 bases between the two germline ends. CDR3 region: CASREGRSLRQPQHF. CDR3 sequence (DNA): TGTGCCAGCAGGGAGGGACGCAGCCTCCGGCAGCCCCAGCATTTT.

The V and J genes are TRBV12-3 or TRBV12-4 and TRBJ1-1, with no clear D. CDR3 length equals 11 residues. Trimming removed 7 bases from V and 5 bases from J, with 8 bases in between. CDR3 bases: TGTGCCAGCACATCCTTTACTGAAGCTTTCTTT. Encoded protein: CASTSFTEAFF.

The table lists this clonotype with a few counts. The rearrangement joins TRBV29-1 to TRBJ2-5; TRBD2 aligns across 16 bases. Germline V gene data show CDR1 as SQVTM and CDR2 as ANQGSEA. The CDR3 consists of 16 residues. With V trimmed by 7 bases and J by 5 bases, 10 bases remained unmatched. In DNA form, the CDR3 reads TGCAGCGGGCAACCGGGACTAGCGGGGGGGTCGGAGACCCAGTACTTC. Protein sequence: CSGQPGLAGGSETQYF.

The J gene is TRBJ2-3, the V gene TRBV20-1, with D possibly matching TRBD2 (5 bases). The V end lost 3 bases, the J end lost 4 bases, and 17 bases lay between the germline ends. Germline V gene lookup returns CDR1 DFQATT and CDR2 SNEGSKA (reference sequence). The CDR3 spans 15 residues. This chain's CDR3 is CSASPRTYWADTQYF. The CDR3 bases are TGCAGTGCTAGCCCTAGGACTTATTGGGCAGATACGCAGTATTTT.

The sample holds a few counts of this clonotype. The rearrangement uses TRBV15 and TRBJ2-1; the D is unclear. CDR3 length: 13 residues. V gave up 2 bases and J gave up 8 bases, with 10 bases separating them. Germline V gives CDR1 LNHNV, CDR2 YYDKDF (reference sequence). CDR3 sequence reads: CATSRLDGHEQFF. In nucleotides, the CDR3 is TGTGCCACCAGCAGACTCGACGGGCATGAGCAGTTCTTC.

This clonotype was observed a few times. The rearrangement uses TRBV28 and TRBJ2-7, with TRBD2 identical over 10 bases. Germline values: CDR1 MDHEN, CDR2 SYDVKM. The V segment lost 6 bases and the J segment 1 base; nucleotides outside the gene matches: 9. CDR3 length: 16 residues. The CDR3 region is CASSPSKLAGSYEQYV. CDR3 nucleotide sequence: TGTGCCAGCAGCCCCTCCAAACTAGCGGGGTCCTACGAGCAGTACGTC.

The rearrangement uses TRBV7-2 and TRBJ2-2; D ambiguous. The germline V and J ends were trimmed by 1 base and 3 bases, with 9 bases remaining between them. Germline-derived CDR1 and CDR2 are SGHTA and FQGNSA. The CDR3 contains 15 residues. The chain's CDR3 is CASSLVRRDTGELFF. CDR3 DNA sequence: TGTGCCAGCAGCTTAGTACGGAGAGACACCGGGGAGCTGTTTTTT.

This clonotype was seen only a few times. This chain links TRBV9 with TRBJ1-4; 9 nucleotides align to TRBD1. Unmatched junction bases numbered 3, after V lost 2 bases and J lost 4 bases. The germline CDR1 and CDR2 sequences are SGDLS and YYNGEE. This CDR3 contains 15 residues. The CDR3 DNA is TGTGCCAGCAGCGTCCGGGACAGGGATAATGAAAAACTGTTTTTT. Translating it yields CASSVRDRDNEKLFF.

The chain recombines TRBV6-5 with TRBJ1-6; 9 bases map to TRBD1. Trimming at V came to 0 bases and at J to 5 bases, leaving 2 bases not matched to a gene. The length of the CDR3 is 16 residues. The V gene's germline CDR1 is MNHEY and CDR2 SVGAGI. The CDR3 DNA is TGTGCCAGCAGTTACTCGTGGGACAGGGATAATTCACCCCTCCACTTT. Translation: CASSYSWDRDNSPLHF.

This clonotype was seen only a few times. This chain joins TRBV6-1 and TRBJ1-4; unclear D gene. This CDR3 is built from 15 residues. CDR1 is MNHNS and CDR2 is SASEGT in the germline V gene. The germline V and J ends were trimmed by 5 bases and 6 bases, with 16 bases remaining between them. The CDR3 spells CASSPRATGYEKLFF. DNA of the CDR3: TGTGCCAGCAGTCCGCGGGCTACGGGGTATGAAAAACTGTTTTTT.

Many counts were recorded for this clonotype. The J gene is TRBJ2-6, the V gene TRBV5-5; no clear D. The CDR3 sequence is 17 residues long. The V end was cut by 0 bases, the J end by 4 bases, with 14 bases between. Germline V gene sequence: CDR1 SGHKS, CDR2 YYEKEE (reference sequence). CDR3 coding DNA: TGTGCCAGCAGCTTGGTCGGTTCCCTACACGGGGCCAACGTCCTGACTTTC. Its protein product is CASSLVGSLHGANVLTF.